This T cell receptor beta chain is drawn from a study of blood T cell repertoires in COVID-19. Study as a whole: Sources were T cells, B-cell-depleted T cells, or PBMCs; the material itself was cDNA or gDNA.

In the original workflow: Estimation of nucleated cell counts relied on the amplification of reference gene primers. The data were produced by immunoSEQ multiplex PCR, yet TCRdb's version contains in-frame clones alone and is incomplete. V, J and clone size are taken as reported in that table, and D and trimming were inferred from the DNA itself. The sample includes approximately 170,000 clones, around four fifths of them seen just once. V gave up 2 bases and J gave up 1 base, with 6 bases separating them. Germline values: CDR1 SGHKS, CDR2 YYEKEE (reference sequence). The length of the CDR3 is 13 residues.

The V and J genes are TRBV5-5 and TRBJ1-1; D may be TRBD1 (5 bases). The receptor was isolated from an elderly woman with COVID-19, enrolled during active disease. Sequenced input: peripheral blood. In DNA form, the CDR3 reads TGTGCCAGCAGCTTACAGGAGAACACTGAAGCTTTCTTT. The encoded protein is CASSLQENTEAFF.